This TCR beta chain was profiled in a study of blood T cell repertoires in COVID-19. In the original analysis: Estimation of nucleated cell counts relied on the amplification of reference gene primers. Profiled with immunoSEQ multiplex PCR; TCRdb holds only in-frame clones, not every one. V, J and clone size were drawn from that table, and D and trimming were deduced from the DNA. The table includes 200,000 to 250,000 clones, 84% detected once. CDR3 length equals 14 residues. The chain links TRBV21-1 to TRBJ1-5; the DNA was not compared with TRBD1, the D call given in the table. TRBV21-1 is listed as a pseudogene. The sample comprised PBMCs or T cells enriched from blood (not recorded which). The TCR sequence derives from a man aged 60 to 75 who had recovered from COVID-19. The CDR3 DNA follows: TGTGCCAGCAGCACCCCGGGACACTCCCAGCCCCAGCATTTT. Translated: CASSTPGHSQPQHF.